This T cell receptor (beta chain) comes out of a study of control samples from healthy donors and cancer patients. Germline V gene sequence: CDR1 MNHNS, CDR2 SASEGT. The V and J ends lost 1 base and 0 bases respectively, with 12 bases between them. The CDR3 totals 17 residues. Assay used: immunoSEQ multiplex PCR; TCRdb lists only in-frame clones, some missing. Among fewer than 85,000 clones listed, around nine tenths were seen once. The specimen sequenced was blood. The chain links TRBV6-1 to TRBJ2-2, with D tentatively TRBD2 (6 bases). This receptor was obtained from a man aged 45-65 years in good health. CDR3 loop: CASSEVLGLSNTGELFF. CDR3 DNA: TGTGCCAGCAGTGAAGTCTTGGGACTCTCGAACACCGGGGAGCTGTTTTTT.